This TCR beta chain derives from a study of T cell changes during pregnancy in multiple sclerosis. Generated by immunoSEQ multiplex PCR, the TCRdb table keeps only in-frame clones and is missing some. The table has more than 65,000 clones, approximately 90% seen once. The ends were cut back, 3 bases at V and 5 bases at J, with 13 bases in the middle. Per the germline V gene, CDR1 is SGHTA and CDR2 is FQGNSA. The CDR3 has 15 amino acids. This sequence joins TRBV7-2 and TRBJ1-4; D is unresolved. Source: CD4+ T cells from peripheral blood mononuclear cells, taken before pregnancy. The sequence was collected from a female donor with multiple sclerosis, enrolled in a pregnancy study. The CDR3 region has the DNA TGTGCCAGCAGCTTGGGAGGAGGGCTCAATGAAAAACTGTTTTTT. This translates into CASSLGGGLNEKLFF.